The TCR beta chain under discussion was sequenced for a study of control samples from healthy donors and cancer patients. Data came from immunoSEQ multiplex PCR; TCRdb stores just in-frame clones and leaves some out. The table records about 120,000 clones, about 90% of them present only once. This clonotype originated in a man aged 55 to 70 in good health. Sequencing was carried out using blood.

CDR3 DNA sequence: TGTGCCAGCAGCCAAGATTGGGGGGGCGTCGCCGGGGAGCTGTTTTTT. This sequence encodes CASSQDWGGVAGELFF. The chain combines TRBV3-1 (or the pseudogene TRBV3-2) with TRBJ2-2; tentative D call: TRBD2 (7 bases). In germline, CDR1 is LGHDT, CDR2 YNNKEL (reference sequence). Trimming took 0 bases from V and 6 from J, leaving 14 bases between them. The CDR3 runs 16 residues.